The 3 T cell receptor beta chains below come from one sample, sequenced in a study of lymphopenia after photon versus proton radiotherapy. Profiling relied on immunoSEQ multiplex PCR, and the TCRdb table lists in-frame clones only, not all of them. The sample has around 20,000 clones; about 93% are singletons. The sample consisted of peripheral blood, taken from a patient treated with photon-based radiotherapy. The origin of the receptors is a man in his 60s with pancreatic cancer.

V gene TRBV9 combines with J gene TRBJ1-4, with 9 bases that match TRBD1. V lost 2 bases and J lost 7; bases outside the gene matches: 3. The CDR3 is 14 residues long. Germline V gene lookup returns CDR1 SGDLS and CDR2 YYNGEE. As DNA, the CDR3 is TGTGCCAGCAGCGTTACAGGGGGCGGTGAAAAACTGTTTTTT. Translated, it gives CASSVTGGGEKLFF. The complete variable domain, with remaining parts taken from reference TRBV9 and TRBJ1-4, reads DSGVTQTPKHLITATGQRVTLRCSPRSGDLSVYWYQQSLDQGLQFLIQYYNGEERAKGNILERFSAQQFPDLHSELNLSSLELGDSALYFCASSVTGGGEKLFFGSGTQLSVL.

The rearrangement uses TRBV4-1 and TRBJ2-3; D tentatively reads TRBD1 or TRBD2 (6 bases each). Germline lookup yields CDR1 MGHRA and CDR2 YSYEKL. V was clipped by 4 bases and J by 1 base, with 12 bases between them. The CDR3 consists of 15 residues. The CDR3 protein is CASSLGGRGTDTQYF. DNA of the CDR3: TGCGCCAGCAGCCTCGGGGGCCGGGGCACAGATACGCAGTATTTT.

The rearrangement links TRBV6-5 to TRBJ2-2; 7 positions agree with TRBD2. V shed 6 bases, J shed 4 bases, and the junction held 5 bases outside the gene matches. Germline V gene sequence: CDR1 MNHEY, CDR2 SVGAGI. The CDR3 loop spans 14 amino acids. The CDR3 reads CASRRTRATGELFF. The CDR3 nucleotides read TGTGCCAGCAGAAGGACTAGGGCCACCGGGGAGCTGTTTTTT.